Ten or more counts support the clone carrying this T cell receptor (beta chain). The CDR3 consists of 11 residues. V was pared by 2 bases and J by 5 bases, with 6 bases between. Germline CDR1 is SQVTM and CDR2 is ANQGSEA. Indicated time point: newly diagnosed GD, antithyroid drugs for less than 3 months. RNA extracted from PBMCs served as the sequencing template. Through Arm-PCR of CDR3 regions and iRepertoire HTBI primers, TCR beta libraries were built. TCRdb ran MiXCR on the multiplex PCR reads and lists one entry per CDR3 protein. The table records 370,000 or so distinct CDR3 sequences, around 15% of them present only once. This sample is part of a study of regulatory T cells in long-lasting Graves disease. In addition, the sample was reused for a study of T cells in Graves' hyperthyroidism and ophthalmopathy.

The V gene is TRBV29-1, the J gene TRBJ1-1, with D unclear. This sample comprised peripheral blood mononuclear cells (PBMCs), obtained at new diagnosis, from a patient treated with antithyroid drugs. This TCR came from a woman between 18 and 30 years old with Graves disease. As DNA, the CDR3 is TGCAGCGTTGAACTCTCGACTGAAGCTTTCTTT. Protein: CSVELSTEAFF. Full variable domain (remainder filled in from reference TRBV29-1 and TRBJ1-1): SAVISQKPSRDICQRGTSLTIQCQVDSQVTMMFWYRQQPGQSLTLIATANQGSEATYESGFVIDKFPISRPNLTFSTLTVSNMSPEDSSIYLCSVELSTEAFFGQGTRLTVV.